These 12 T cell receptor beta chains were all obtained from the same sample, sequenced in a study of T cell repertoires in cytomegalovirus infection. Antigen specificity for these receptors is unknown. TCRdb recomputed calls from the reads with MiXCR, one row per CDR3 protein. The data show about 700,000 distinct CDR3 sequences, around 32% seen once. The sequenced sample was cultured PBMCs, obtained from culture after CMV antigen stimulation. These receptor sequences come from a human donor in good health (CMV status not recorded). Some clones in this sample may be carry-over from other donors' samples.

This chain links TRBV11-2 with TRBJ2-1; 9 positions agree with TRBD2. Losses at the gene ends were 5 bases for V and 8 bases for J; bases not matched to a gene: 16. Per the germline V gene, CDR1 is SGHAT and CDR2 is FQNNGV. The CDR3 is 17 amino acids. The CDR3 is CASSPRLGLSGSDEQFF. As DNA, the CDR3 is TGTGCCAGCAGCCCTCGCCTAGGTCTTAGCGGGAGCGATGAGCAGTTCTTC.

This clonotype was seen repeatedly, ten times or more. The chain employs TRBV7-2 and TRBJ1-1; perhaps TRBD1 as D (6 bases). The germline gives CDR1 SGHTA, CDR2 FQGNSA. Trimming cost V 1 base and J 5 bases, with 14 bases left between them. The CDR3 runs to 15 residues. CDR3 sequence reads: CASSLVQGTGTEAFF. CDR3 bases: TGTGCCAGCAGCTTAGTGCAGGGGACGGGGACTGAAGCTTTCTTT. Variable domain in full (rest from reference TRBV7-2 and TRBJ1-1): GAGVSQSPSNKVTEKGKDVELRCDPISGHTALYWYRQSLGQGLEFLIYFQGNSAPDKSGLPSDRFSAERTGGSVSTLTIQRTQQEDSAVYLCASSLVQGTGTEAFFGQGTRLTVV.

The J gene is TRBJ2-5, the V gene TRBV9, with D tentatively TRBD1 or TRBD2 (5 bases each). V was shortened by 6 bases and J by 1 base, with 13 bases between the two germline ends. Looked up from germline, CDR1 is SGDLS and CDR2 is YYNGEE. The CDR3 is made up of 14 amino acids. CDR3 DNA: TGTGCCAGCATGAGAGGGGCCCTCCAAGAGACCCAGTACTTC. Translation gives CASMRGALQETQYF.

The CDR3 protein is CASSLGTGLTEAFF. In DNA form, the CDR3 reads TGTGCCAGCAGTTTAGGCACAGGGTTGACTGAAGCTTTCTTT. J is TRBJ1-1 and V is TRBV12-3 or TRBV12-4; maybe TRBD1 (6 bases). CDR3 length equals 14 residues. Trimming shortened V by 1 base and J by 5 bases, and 11 bases separated the two germline ends.

This clonotype has a handful of counts. This chain joins TRBV4-1 and TRBJ1-4; no reliable D call. Germline lookup yields CDR1 MGHRA and CDR2 YSYEKL. The CDR3 has 14 amino acids. With 1 base removed from V and 7 bases from J, the gap between germline ends came to 10 bases. The CDR3 region has the DNA TGCGCCAGCAGCCAAGGGGCCCAAGTTGAAAAACTGTTTTTT. It specifies CASSQGAQVEKLFF.

This clonotype was picked up a small number of times. The rearrangement uses TRBV20-1 and TRBJ2-2; 14 nucleotides agree with TRBD2. This CDR3 contains 15 residues. Germline lookup yields CDR1 DFQATT and CDR2 SNEGSKA (reference sequence). V gave up 6 bases and J gave up 8 bases; unmatched junction bases: 8. CDR3 DNA: TGCAGTGCCACGACTAGCGGGGGGGCGGAAGGGGAGCTGTTTTTT. Amino acids: CSATTSGGAEGELFF.

This clonotype was observed a few times. The CDR3 coding sequence is TGCGCCAGCAGCTTGGCCAGCGGGGGGGACAATGAGCAGTTCTTC. It yields the protein CASSLASGGDNEQFF. V gene TRBV5-1 combines with J gene TRBJ2-1; 10 bases fit TRBD2. Trimming removed 0 bases from V and 5 bases from J; junction bases left unmatched: 2. In germline, CDR1 is SGHRS, CDR2 YFSETQ. This CDR3 is 15 amino acids long.

This clonotype was detected many times. The J gene is TRBJ2-7, the V gene TRBV28, with unresolved D. V lost 5 bases, J lost 0 bases, and 14 bases lay in between. The CDR3 is made up of 15 amino acids. The germline V gene has CDR1 MDHEN and CDR2 SYDVKM. CDR3 protein: CASSLKFFSSYEQYF. CDR3 bases: TGTGCCAGCAGTCTAAAATTTTTCTCCTCCTACGAGCAGTACTTC.

The gene calls are TRBV7-9 and TRBJ1-6; 8 bases are a match to TRBD1. The CDR3 sequence is 14 residues long. Germline V gene sequence: CDR1 SEHNR, CDR2 FQNEAQ (reference sequence). V shed 10 bases, J shed 7 bases, and the junction held 9 bases outside the gene matches. The CDR3 DNA sequence: TGTGCCATCCGCGGGGACAGGAACAATTCACCCCTCCACTTT. The encoded protein is CAIRGDRNNSPLHF.

This clonotype was seen a few times. The chain links TRBV2 to TRBJ1-4, with TRBD1 as a possible D gene (5 bases). This CDR3 spans 15 amino acids. The V end was cut by 3 bases, the J end by 4 bases, with 12 bases between. CDR1 and CDR2 (germline): SNHLY, FYNNEI. The CDR3 DNA sequence: TGTGCCAGCAGTGAGGGACCGAACTATAATGAAAAACTGTTTTTT. This encodes CASSEGPNYNEKLFF. Variable domain in full (rest from reference TRBV2 and TRBJ1-4): EPEVTQTPSHQVTQMGQEVILRCVPISNHLYFYWYRQILGQKVEFLVSFYNNEISEKSEIFDDQFSVERPDGSNFTLKIRSTKLEDSAMYFCASSEGPNYNEKLFFGSGTQLSVL.

This chain uses TRBV7-9 with TRBJ2-3; tentative D call: TRBD2 (6 bases). CDR1 is SEHNR and CDR2 is FQNEAQ in the germline V gene (reference sequence). Trimming pared 4 bases from V and 2 bases from J, leaving 22 bases between. The CDR3 has 18 residues. The CDR3 here is CASSSPFWRGRLTDTQYF. CDR3 sequence (DNA): TGTGCCAGCAGCTCGCCTTTTTGGCGGGGTCGACTCACAGATACGCAGTATTTT.

CDR3 region: CASSNGPGYGYTF. The CDR3 DNA reads as TGTGCCAGCAGCAACGGCCCCGGGTATGGCTACACCTTC. The chain employs TRBV7-6 and TRBJ1-2; D remains ambiguous. The V end lost 5 bases, the J end lost 5 bases, and 12 bases lay between the germline ends. Germline CDR1 reads SGHVS; CDR2 reads FNYEAQ. CDR3 length: 13 amino acids. The variable domain in full, completed from reference TRBV7-6 and TRBJ1-2, reads GAGVSQSPRYKVTKRGQDVALRCDPISGHVSLYWYRQALGQGPEFLTYFNYEAQQDKSGLPNDRFSAERPEGSISTLTIQRTEQRDSAMYRCASSNGPGYGYTFGSGTRLTVV.